This T cell receptor beta chain was obtained from a study of CD8 T cells in ankylosing spondylitis. The study, taken as a whole, reports: Disease-linked clones were reportedly significantly enriched in matched ankylosing spondylitis synovial fluid. Earlier work had already found some motif variants in reactive arthritis synovial fluid and blood. CD8+ cells made up the disease-linked clones, which were relatively rare in peripheral blood.

This clonotype was seen a few times. Its antigen is currently unknown. Germline loops: CDR1 KGHSH, CDR2 LQKENI. The ends lost 1 base at V and 5 bases at J; junction bases unmatched: 6. CDR3 size: 16 residues. Quantitative barcoded 5'-RACE was used to prepare TCR beta libraries. TCRdb reprocessed the 5' RACE reads via MiXCR and lists one record per CDR3 protein. Of more than 150,000 distinct CDR3 sequences listed, roughly 13% are singletons. The receptor comes from a female donor with ankylosing spondylitis or in good health (not recorded which). J is TRBJ2-2 and V is TRBV18; 8 nucleotides align to TRBD2. The sample consisted of blood, either unsorted or a sorted T cell fraction (not recorded which). The CDR3: CASSPQSGRGTGELFF. The CDR3 nucleotides are TGTGCCAGCTCACCACAAAGCGGGAGAGGAACCGGGGAGCTGTTTTTT.